The rows below give T cell receptor beta chains drawn from one sample of a study of blood T cell repertoires in COVID-19. Here immunoSEQ multiplex PCR was the method, and the copy in TCRdb shows in-frame clones only, minus some. The data show 110,000 or so clones, less than 85% seen once. Sequencing used peripheral blood. These receptor sequences come from a woman in her forties with acute or convalescent COVID-19. The CDR3 runs from the conserved cysteine through the conserved F or W. Fields, in order: CDR3 protein, CDR3 DNA, V gene, J gene, D gene, clone size. D genes are given only for firm matches. Some rows mark clone size as missing; the rest say once, few, many or name a class of expanded clone.

CASSFNRAAQYF	TGTGCCAGCAGCTTTAACAGGGCGGCGCAGTATTTT	TRBV5-6	TRBJ2-3	.	.
CASSLMVGGTGGVKGYTF	TGTGCCAGCAGCTTAATGGTCGGTGGGACAGGAGGGGTGAAGGGCTACACCTTC	TRBV7-3	TRBJ1-2	TRBD1	few
CASSHGQVNTEAFF	TGTGCCAGCAGCCATGGACAGGTGAACACTGAAGCTTTCTTT	TRBV3-1/TRBV3-2	TRBJ1-1	TRBD1	.
CASSVDPETVANSPLHF	TGTGCCAGCAGCGTAGATCCCGAGACAGTCGCTAATTCACCCCTCCACTTT	TRBV9	TRBJ1-6	.	few
CASSLPSGGSNEQFF	TGTGCCAGCAGCCTCCCTTCTGGCGGGAGCAATGAGCAGTTCTTC	TRBV7-6	TRBJ2-1	TRBD2	.
CASSQGSVDSGNQPQHF	TGTGCCAGCAGCCAAGGGTCGGTAGACTCAGGGAATCAGCCCCAGCATTTT	TRBV4-2	TRBJ1-5	.	.
CASSPRGGGANTGELFF	TGTGCCAGCAGCCCCCGTGGCGGGGGGGCGAACACCGGGGAGCTGTTTTTT	TRBV7-6	TRBJ2-2	TRBD2	.
CSVEKMGPTDTQYF	TGCAGCGTTGAAAAGATGGGCCCCACAGATACGCAGTATTTT	TRBV29-1	TRBJ2-3	.	.
CASSSQGSGANVLTF	TGTGCCAGCAGTTCACAGGGGTCCGGGGCCAACGTCCTGACTTTC	TRBV27	TRBJ2-6	TRBD1	.
CASSQGHRNTEAFF	TGTGCCAGCAGTCAGGGACACCGGAACACTGAAGCTTTCTTT	TRBV6-5	TRBJ1-1	.	once
CASSRYRDRDYYEQYF	TGTGCCAGCAGCAGGTACCGGGACAGGGACTACTACGAGCAGTACTTC	TRBV5-6	TRBJ2-7	TRBD1	.
CASSSGFNTEAFF	TGTGCCAGCAGTTCGGGGTTTAACACTGAAGCTTTCTTT	TRBV28	TRBJ1-1	.	.
CASSPTGEPLETQYF	TGTGCCAGCAGCCCAACAGGGGAGCCTCTAGAGACCCAGTACTTC	TRBV7-3	TRBJ2-5	TRBD1	.
CASSLPGVNNEQFF	TGCGCCAGCAGCTTGCCAGGTGTGAACAATGAGCAGTTCTTC	TRBV5-1	TRBJ2-1	.	.
CASSQGQGAEAFF	TGCGCCAGCAGCCAAGGACAGGGTGCTGAAGCTTTCTTT	TRBV4-3	TRBJ1-1	TRBD1	.
CASSRRTGQGAFDTF	TGTGCCAGTAGTCGGAGAACGGGACAGGGGGCTTTCGACACCTTC	TRBV19	TRBJ1-2	TRBD1	.
CASSVGQGTNTQYF	TGTGCCAGCAGCGTCGGACAGGGTACTAATACGCAGTATTTT	TRBV9	TRBJ2-3	TRBD1	.
CASIGTGANGELFF	TGTGCCAGTATCGGGACAGGGGCTAATGGGGAGCTGTTTTTT	TRBV19	TRBJ2-2	TRBD1	.
CASSLATGGLAPLHF	TGTGCCAGCAGCTTGGCGACAGGGGGCCTGGCACCCCTCCACTTT	TRBV5-6	TRBJ1-6	TRBD1	.
CASSPQETQYF	TGTGCCAGCAGCCCGCAAGAGACCCAGTACTTC	TRBV2	TRBJ2-5	.	.
CASSLSSFLAGARGDNEQFF	TGTGCCAGCAGCTTATCAAGCTTTTTAGCGGGGGCCCGGGGGGACAATGAGCAGTTCTTC	TRBV7-6	TRBJ2-1	TRBD2	many
CASSQESVGPGANVLTF	TGTGCCAGCAGCCAAGAAAGCGTGGGGCCTGGGGCCAACGTCCTGACTTTC	TRBV3-1/TRBV3-2	TRBJ2-6	.	.
CASSLGQIWDNEQFF	TGTGCCAGCAGCCTGGGACAGATCTGGGACAATGAGCAGTTCTTC	TRBV3-1/TRBV3-2	TRBJ2-1	TRBD1	.
CASSRGTSTDTQYF	TGTGCCAGCAGTCGAGGTACGAGCACAGATACGCAGTATTTT	TRBV9	TRBJ2-3	.	.
CASSEAKPGLYSQGNQPQHF	TGTGCCAGCAGTGAAGCTAAGCCGGGTTTGTATTCGCAAGGCAATCAGCCCCAGCATTTT	TRBV6-1	TRBJ1-5	.	.
CASSPSRDRNEQYF	TGTGCCAGCAGTCCGTCCCGGGACAGGAACGAGCAGTACTTC	TRBV27	TRBJ2-7	TRBD1	.
CATLERGLTGANVLTF	TGTGCCACCCTCGAGCGCGGCCTCACTGGGGCCAACGTCCTGACTTTC	TRBV19	TRBJ2-6	.	.
CSVTGTAKNEQFF	TGCAGCGTTACCGGGACAGCTAAAAATGAGCAGTTCTTC	TRBV29-1	TRBJ2-1	TRBD1	many
CASSLRRASGGPDTQYF	TGCGCCAGCAGCTTAAGGAGGGCTAGCGGGGGACCAGATACGCAGTATTTT	TRBV4-3	TRBJ2-3	TRBD2	few